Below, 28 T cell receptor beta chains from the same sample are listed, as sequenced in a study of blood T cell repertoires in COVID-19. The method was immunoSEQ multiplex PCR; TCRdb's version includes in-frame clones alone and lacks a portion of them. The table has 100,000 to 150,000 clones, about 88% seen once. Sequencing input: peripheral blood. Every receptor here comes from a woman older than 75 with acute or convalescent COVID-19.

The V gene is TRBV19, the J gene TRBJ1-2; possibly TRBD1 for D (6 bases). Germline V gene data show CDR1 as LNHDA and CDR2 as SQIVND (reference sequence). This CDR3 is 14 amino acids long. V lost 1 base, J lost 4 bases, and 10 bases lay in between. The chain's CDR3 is CASSIVGAAYGYTF. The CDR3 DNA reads TGTGCCAGTAGTATAGTGGGGGCGGCCTATGGCTACACCTTC.

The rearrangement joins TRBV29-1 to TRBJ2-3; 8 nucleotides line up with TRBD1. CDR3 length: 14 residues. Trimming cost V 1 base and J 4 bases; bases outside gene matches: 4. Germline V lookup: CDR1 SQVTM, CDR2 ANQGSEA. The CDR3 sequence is CSVEAPGGPDTQYF. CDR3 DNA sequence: TGCAGCGTTGAAGCCCCAGGGGGCCCAGATACGCAGTATTTT.

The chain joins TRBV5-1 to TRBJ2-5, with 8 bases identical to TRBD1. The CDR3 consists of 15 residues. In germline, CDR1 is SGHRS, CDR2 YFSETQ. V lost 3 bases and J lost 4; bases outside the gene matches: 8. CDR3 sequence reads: CASSSMTGVGETQYF. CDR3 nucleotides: TGCGCCAGCAGCTCTATGACAGGGGTTGGAGAGACCCAGTACTTC. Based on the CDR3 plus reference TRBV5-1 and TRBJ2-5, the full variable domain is KAGVTQTPRYLIKTRGQQVTLSCSPISGHRSVSWYQQTPGQGLQFLFEYFSETQRNKGNFPGRFSGRQFSNSRSEMNVSTLELGDSALYLCASSSMTGVGETQYFGPGTRLLVL.

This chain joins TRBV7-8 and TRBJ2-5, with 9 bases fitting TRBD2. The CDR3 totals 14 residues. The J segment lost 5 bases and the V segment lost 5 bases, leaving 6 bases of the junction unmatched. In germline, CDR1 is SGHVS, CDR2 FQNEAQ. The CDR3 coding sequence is TGTGCCAGCAGCGCTAGCGGGGTGCGGGAGACCCAGTACTTC. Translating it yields CASSASGVRETQYF.

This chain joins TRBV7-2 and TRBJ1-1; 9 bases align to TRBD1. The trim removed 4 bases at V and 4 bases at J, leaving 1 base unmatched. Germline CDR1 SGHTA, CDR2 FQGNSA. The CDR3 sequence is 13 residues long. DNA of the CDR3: TGTGCCAGCAGCTGGGACAGGGTCACTGAAGCTTTCTTT. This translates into CASSWDRVTEAFF. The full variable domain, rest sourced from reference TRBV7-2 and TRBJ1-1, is GAGVSQSPSNKVTEKGKDVELRCDPISGHTALYWYRQSLGQGLEFLIYFQGNSAPDKSGLPSDRFSAERTGGSVSTLTIQRTQQEDSAVYLCASSWDRVTEAFFGQGTRLTVV.

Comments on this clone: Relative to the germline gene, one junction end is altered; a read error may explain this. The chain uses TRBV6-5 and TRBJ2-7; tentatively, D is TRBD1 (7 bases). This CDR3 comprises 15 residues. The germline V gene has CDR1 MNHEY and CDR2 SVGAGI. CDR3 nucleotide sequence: TGTGCCAGCAGTCCGGACAGGAGGGAATCATACGGGCAGTACTTC. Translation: CASSPDRRESYGQYF.

CDR3 nucleotides: TGTGCCAGTAGTCTCGGGGCAGGGGCGCCTATCGCGAATCAGCCCCAGCATTTT. Its translation: CASSLGAGAPIANQPQHF. The chain joins TRBV19 to TRBJ1-5; the D gene is possibly TRBD1 (6 bases). The CDR3 loop spans 18 amino acids. V shed 5 bases and J shed 4 bases, with 24 bases lying between them. In germline, CDR1 is LNHDA, CDR2 SQIVND (reference sequence).

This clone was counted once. CDR3 sequence: CASRGTGGGGNQPQHF. CDR3 nucleotides: TGTGCCAGCAGAGGGACAGGGGGTGGCGGCAATCAGCCCCAGCATTTT. V is TRBV27 and J is TRBJ1-5; 11 positions match TRBD1. Looked up from germline, CDR1 is MNHEY and CDR2 is SMNVEV (reference sequence). CDR3 length: 16 residues. After removal of 6 bases from V and 2 bases from J, the junction contained 6 bases not matched to a gene.

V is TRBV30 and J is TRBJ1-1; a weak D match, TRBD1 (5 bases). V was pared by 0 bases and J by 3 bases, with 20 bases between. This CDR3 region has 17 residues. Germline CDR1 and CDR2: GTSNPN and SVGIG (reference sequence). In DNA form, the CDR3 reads TGTGCCTGGAGTGTAAGGTTCATCGGGGGGTCTGACACTGAAGCTTTCTTT. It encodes CAWSVRFIGGSDTEAFF.

The CDR3, as DNA: TGTGCCAGCAGCCCCAGGAGACAGGGGGGTGAGCAGTACTTC. This gives the protein CASSPRRQGGEQYF. J is TRBJ2-7 and V is TRBV9; 9 bases align to TRBD1. The CDR3 has 14 residues. V dropped 4 bases and J dropped 7; count of bases not matched to a gene: 9. Germline-derived CDR1 and CDR2 are SGDLS and YYNGEE.

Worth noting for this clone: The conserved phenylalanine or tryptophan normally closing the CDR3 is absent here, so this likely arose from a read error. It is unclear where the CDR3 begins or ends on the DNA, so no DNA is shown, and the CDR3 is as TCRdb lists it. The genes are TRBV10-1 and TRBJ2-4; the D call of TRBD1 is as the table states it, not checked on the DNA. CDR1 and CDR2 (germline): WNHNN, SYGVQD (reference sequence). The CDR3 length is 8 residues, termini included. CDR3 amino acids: CASTTRVG.

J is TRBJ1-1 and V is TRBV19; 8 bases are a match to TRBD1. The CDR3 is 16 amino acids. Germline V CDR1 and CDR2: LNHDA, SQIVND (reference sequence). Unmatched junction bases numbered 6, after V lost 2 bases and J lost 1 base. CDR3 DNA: TGTGCCAGTAGTATACGTCAGGGGGCGACGAACACTGAAGCTTTCTTT. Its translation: CASSIRQGATNTEAFF.

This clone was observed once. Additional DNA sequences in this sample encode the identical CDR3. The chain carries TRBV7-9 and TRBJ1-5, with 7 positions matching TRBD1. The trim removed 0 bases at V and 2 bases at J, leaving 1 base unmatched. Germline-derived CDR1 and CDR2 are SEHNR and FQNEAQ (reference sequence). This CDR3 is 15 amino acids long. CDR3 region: CASSLAGGRNQPQHF. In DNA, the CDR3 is TGTGCCAGCAGCTTAGCAGGGGGCCGCAATCAGCCCCAGCATTTT.

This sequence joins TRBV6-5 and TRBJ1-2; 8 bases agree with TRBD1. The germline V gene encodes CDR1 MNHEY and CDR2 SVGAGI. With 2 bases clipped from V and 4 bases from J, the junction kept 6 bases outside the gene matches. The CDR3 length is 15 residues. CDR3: CASSYGRGPGYGYTF. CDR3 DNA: TGTGCCAGCAGTTACGGCAGGGGGCCTGGCTATGGCTACACCTTC.

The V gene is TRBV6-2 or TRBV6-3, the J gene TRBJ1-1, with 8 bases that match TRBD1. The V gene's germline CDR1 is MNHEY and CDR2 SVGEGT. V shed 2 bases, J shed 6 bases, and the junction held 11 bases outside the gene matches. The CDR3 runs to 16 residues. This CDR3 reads CASSYHFQTGDPEAFF. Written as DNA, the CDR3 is TGTGCCAGCAGTTACCATTTCCAGACAGGGGACCCTGAAGCTTTCTTT.

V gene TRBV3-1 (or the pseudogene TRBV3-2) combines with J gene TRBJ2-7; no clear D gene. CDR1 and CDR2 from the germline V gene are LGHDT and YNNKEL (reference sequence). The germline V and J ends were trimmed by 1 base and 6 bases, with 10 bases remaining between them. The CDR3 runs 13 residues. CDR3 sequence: CASSQGASTEQYF. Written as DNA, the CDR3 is TGTGCCAGCAGCCAAGGCGCCTCTACCGAGCAGTACTTC.

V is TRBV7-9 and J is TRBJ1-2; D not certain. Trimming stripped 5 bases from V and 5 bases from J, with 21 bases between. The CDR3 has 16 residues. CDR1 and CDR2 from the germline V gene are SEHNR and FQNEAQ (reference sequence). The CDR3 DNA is TGTGCCAGCAGCCCTCCTGCCCCAGGAACCCTTTATGGCTACACCTTC. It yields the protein CASSPPAPGTLYGYTF. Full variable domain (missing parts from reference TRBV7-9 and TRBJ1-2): DTGVSQNPRHKITKRGQNVTFRCDPISEHNRLYWYRQTLGQGPEFLTYFQNEAQLEKSRLLSDRFSAERPKGSFSTLEIQRTEQGDSAMYLCASSPPAPGTLYGYTFGSGTRLTVV.

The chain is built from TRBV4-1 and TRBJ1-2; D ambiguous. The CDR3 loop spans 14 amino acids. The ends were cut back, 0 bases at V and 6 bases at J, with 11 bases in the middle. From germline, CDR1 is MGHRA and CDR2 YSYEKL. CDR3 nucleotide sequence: TGCGCCAGCAGCCAAGACCCGGGAGTGGATGGCTACACCTTC. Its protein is CASSQDPGVDGYTF.

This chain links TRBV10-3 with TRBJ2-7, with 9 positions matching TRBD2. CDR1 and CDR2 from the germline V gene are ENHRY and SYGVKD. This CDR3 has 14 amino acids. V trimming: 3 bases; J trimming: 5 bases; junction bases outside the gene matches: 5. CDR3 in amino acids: CAISDSLAGNEQYF. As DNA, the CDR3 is TGTGCCATCAGTGACTCCCTAGCGGGAAACGAGCAGTACTTC.

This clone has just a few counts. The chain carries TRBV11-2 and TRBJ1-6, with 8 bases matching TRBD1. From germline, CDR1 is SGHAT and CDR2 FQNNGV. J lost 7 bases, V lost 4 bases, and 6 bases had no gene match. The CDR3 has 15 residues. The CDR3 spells CASSSQRQGNSPLHF. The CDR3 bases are TGTGCCAGCAGCTCACAGCGACAGGGGAATTCACCCCTCCACTTT.

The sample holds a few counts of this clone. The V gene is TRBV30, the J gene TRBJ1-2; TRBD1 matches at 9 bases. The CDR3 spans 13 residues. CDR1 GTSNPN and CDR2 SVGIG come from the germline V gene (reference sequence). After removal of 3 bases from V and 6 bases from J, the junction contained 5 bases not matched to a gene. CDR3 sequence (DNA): TGTGCCTGGAGGGGGGACAGGGAGAATGGCTACACCTTC. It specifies CAWRGDRENGYTF.

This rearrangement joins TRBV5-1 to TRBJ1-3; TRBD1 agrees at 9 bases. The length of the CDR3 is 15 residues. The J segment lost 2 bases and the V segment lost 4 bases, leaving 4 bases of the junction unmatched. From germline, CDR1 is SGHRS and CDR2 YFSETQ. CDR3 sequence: CASSPRTGAGNTIYF. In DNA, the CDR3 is TGCGCCAGCAGCCCTAGGACAGGGGCTGGAAACACCATATATTTT.

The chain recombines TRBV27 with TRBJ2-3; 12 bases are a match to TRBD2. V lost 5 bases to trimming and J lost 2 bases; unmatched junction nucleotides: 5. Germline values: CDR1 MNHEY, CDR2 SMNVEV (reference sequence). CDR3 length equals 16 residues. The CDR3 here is CASSASGRGLTDTQYF. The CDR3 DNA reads TGTGCCAGCAGTGCTAGCGGGAGGGGTCTCACAGATACGCAGTATTTT.

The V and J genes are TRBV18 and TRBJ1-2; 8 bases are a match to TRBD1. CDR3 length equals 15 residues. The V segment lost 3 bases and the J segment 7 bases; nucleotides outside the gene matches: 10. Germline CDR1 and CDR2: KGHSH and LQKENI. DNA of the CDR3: TGTGCCAGCTCACCCACCGGGGCAGGGGGCAGTGGCTACACCTTC. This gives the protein CASSPTGAGGSGYTF.

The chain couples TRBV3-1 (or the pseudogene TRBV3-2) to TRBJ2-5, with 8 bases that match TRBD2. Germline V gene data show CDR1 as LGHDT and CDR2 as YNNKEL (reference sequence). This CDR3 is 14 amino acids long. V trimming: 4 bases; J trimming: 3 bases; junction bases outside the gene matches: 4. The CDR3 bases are TGTGCCAGCAGCCCCCCGGGACTAGAAGAGACCCAGTACTTC. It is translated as CASSPPGLEETQYF.

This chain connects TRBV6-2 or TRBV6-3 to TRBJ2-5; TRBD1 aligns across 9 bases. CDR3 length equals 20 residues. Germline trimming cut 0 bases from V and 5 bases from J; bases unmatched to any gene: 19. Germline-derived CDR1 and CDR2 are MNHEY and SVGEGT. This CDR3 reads CASSYSFAKWSGTGKETQYF. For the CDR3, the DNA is TGTGCCAGCAGTTACTCTTTCGCTAAGTGGTCCGGGACAGGGAAGGAGACCCAGTACTTC.

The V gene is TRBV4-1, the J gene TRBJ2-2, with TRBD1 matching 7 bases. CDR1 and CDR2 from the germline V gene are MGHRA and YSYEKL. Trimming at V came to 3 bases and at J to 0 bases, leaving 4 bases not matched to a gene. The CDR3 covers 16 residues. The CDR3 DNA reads TGCGCCAGCAGCCAGGTAGGGGGCGCGAACACCGGGGAGCTGTTTTTT. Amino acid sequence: CASSQVGGANTGELFF.

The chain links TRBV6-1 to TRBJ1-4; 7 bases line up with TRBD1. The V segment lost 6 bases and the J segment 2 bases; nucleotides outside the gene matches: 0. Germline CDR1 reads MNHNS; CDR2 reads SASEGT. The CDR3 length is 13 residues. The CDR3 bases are TGTGCCAGCAGGGACAGGACTAATGAAAAACTGTTTTTT. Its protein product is CASRDRTNEKLFF.